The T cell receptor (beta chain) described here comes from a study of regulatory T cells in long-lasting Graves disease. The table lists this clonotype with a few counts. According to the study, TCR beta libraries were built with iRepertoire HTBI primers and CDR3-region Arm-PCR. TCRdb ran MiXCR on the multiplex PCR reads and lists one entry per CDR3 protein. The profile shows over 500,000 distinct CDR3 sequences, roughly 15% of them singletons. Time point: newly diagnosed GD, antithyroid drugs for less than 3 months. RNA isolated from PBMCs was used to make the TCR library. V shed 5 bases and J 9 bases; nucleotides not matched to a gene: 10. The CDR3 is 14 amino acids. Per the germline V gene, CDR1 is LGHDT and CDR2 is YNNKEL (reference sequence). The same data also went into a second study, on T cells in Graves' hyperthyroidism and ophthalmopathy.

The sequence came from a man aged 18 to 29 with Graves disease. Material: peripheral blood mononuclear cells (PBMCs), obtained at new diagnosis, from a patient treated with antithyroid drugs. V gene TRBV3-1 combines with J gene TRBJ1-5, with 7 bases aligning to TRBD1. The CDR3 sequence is CASSFGQAVRPQHF. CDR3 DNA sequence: TGTGCCAGCAGCTTTGGACAGGCCGTAAGGCCCCAGCATTTT.